What follows are 15 T cell receptor beta chains derived from one specimen sequenced in a study of blood T cell repertoires in COVID-19. The protocol was immunoSEQ multiplex PCR, while the TCRdb copy is restricted to in-frame clones and leaves out a portion. The sample holds around 270,000 clones, 86% seen once. The sequenced material came from peripheral blood. Receptors originate from a man aged 35-49 years who had recovered from COVID-19.

The chain carries TRBV29-1 and TRBJ1-5, with TRBD1 identical over 7 bases. The CDR3 has 13 residues. Germline V gives CDR1 SQVTM, CDR2 ANQGSEA. Trimming cost V 4 bases and J 4 bases; bases outside gene matches: 4. The CDR3 loop is CSVGTGVNQPQHF. Written as DNA, the CDR3 is TGCAGCGTTGGCACAGGGGTTAATCAGCCCCAGCATTTT.

The chain couples TRBV30 to TRBJ2-5, with 9 bases fitting TRBD2. The V and J ends lost 5 bases and 5 bases, in that order; junction bases with no gene match: 6. This CDR3 is 13 amino acids long. Germline CDR1 and CDR2: GTSNPN and SVGIG (reference sequence). Here the CDR3 reads CAWAGLAQETQYF. The CDR3, as DNA: TGTGCCTGGGCGGGACTAGCACAGGAGACCCAGTACTTC. The complete variable domain, with remaining parts taken from reference TRBV30 and TRBJ2-5, reads SQTIHQWPATLVQPVGSPLSLECTVEGTSNPNLYWYRQAAGRGLQLLFYSVGIGQISSEVPQNLSASRPQDRQFILSSKKLLLSDSGFYLCAWAGLAQETQYFGPGTRLLVL.

The chain joins TRBV28 to TRBJ1-6; tentative D call: TRBD1 (5 bases). Trimming cost V 11 bases and J 9 bases, with 11 bases left between them. CDR3 length: 11 amino acids. Germline assignment: CDR1 MDHEN and CDR2 SYDVKM. CDR3 loop: CASRGGSPLHF. The CDR3 coding sequence is TGTGCCTCCCGGGGGGGTTCACCCCTCCACTTT.

The rearrangement joins TRBV2 to TRBJ2-3; tentative D call: TRBD2 (5 bases). CDR3 length: 17 amino acids. With 3 bases removed from V and 3 bases from J, the gap between germline ends came to 19 bases. In germline, CDR1 is SNHLY, CDR2 FYNNEI. CDR3 loop: CASSEERRLPRTDTQYF. For the CDR3, the DNA is TGTGCCAGCAGTGAGGAAAGGAGGCTACCAAGGACAGATACGCAGTATTTT.

The V gene is TRBV5-8, the J gene TRBJ1-4; D unclear. Per the germline V gene, CDR1 is SGHTS and CDR2 is YDEGEE. Trimming removed 2 bases from V and 2 bases from J, with 4 bases in between. The CDR3 contains 13 residues. The CDR3 sequence is CASSFQTNEKLFF. In nucleotides, the CDR3 is TGTGCCAGCAGCTTTCAGACTAATGAAAAACTGTTTTTT.

The CDR3 sequence: CASSLHDWYNEQFF. The DNA for the CDR3 is TGTGCCAGCAGCTTACACGACTGGTACAATGAGCAGTTCTTC. The J gene is TRBJ2-1, the V gene TRBV27, with D unclear. CDR3 length: 14 residues. Germline V gene sequence: CDR1 MNHEY, CDR2 SMNVEV (reference sequence). The germline V and J ends were trimmed by 6 bases and 4 bases, with 13 bases remaining between them.

Notes on this clone: Additional DNA sequences in this sample encode the identical CDR3. V is TRBV7-9 and J is TRBJ2-7; D is ambiguous. The CDR3 totals 11 residues. Looked up from germline, CDR1 is SEHNR and CDR2 is FQNEAQ (reference sequence). The V end lost 6 bases, the J end lost 4 bases, and 7 bases lay between the germline ends. The CDR3 loop reads CASSPLYEQYF. CDR3 nucleotides: TGTGCCAGCAGTCCCTTATACGAGCAGTACTTC.

This clone was detected once. The J gene is TRBJ2-2, the V gene TRBV6-6, with TRBD2 as a possible D gene (6 bases). The V gene's germline CDR1 is MNHNY and CDR2 SVGAGI (reference sequence). This CDR3 is 15 amino acids long. Between the trimmed V and J ends, which lost 6 bases and 1 base, there was a span of 12 bases. The CDR3 protein is CASRSLSGNTGELFF. The CDR3 DNA follows: TGTGCCAGCAGGTCCCTTAGCGGGAACACCGGGGAGCTGTTTTTT.

The chain recombines TRBV3-1 (or the pseudogene TRBV3-2) with TRBJ2-3; the D gene is possibly TRBD2 (7 bases). Germline CDR1 reads LGHDT; CDR2 reads YNNKEL (reference sequence). CDR3 length: 15 amino acids. V was pared by 8 bases and J by 6 bases, with 21 bases between. CDR3: CASVSKGGVVDTQYF. Written as DNA, the CDR3 is TGTGCCAGCGTTTCAAAAGGGGGGGTCGTGGATACGCAGTATTTT.

CDR3 coding DNA: TGCAGCGTTGAACTAGCGGGGTACTACGAGCAGTACTTC. It translates to CSVELAGYYEQYF. The chain recombines TRBV29-1 with TRBJ2-7, with TRBD2 identical over 9 bases. Germline assignment: CDR1 SQVTM and CDR2 ANQGSEA. This CDR3 comprises 13 residues. J gave up 3 bases and V 2 bases, and 2 bases lay outside the gene matches.

The V and J genes are TRBV5-1 and TRBJ2-2; TRBD1 aligns across 7 bases. Trimming at V came to 4 bases and at J to 7 bases, leaving 13 bases not matched to a gene. This CDR3 has 16 amino acids. Germline loops: CDR1 SGHRS, CDR2 YFSETQ. The CDR3, as DNA: TGCGCCAGCAGCACAACCGGGACAGTGAGGAACGGGGAGCTGTTTTTT. Translation gives CASSTTGTVRNGELFF.

J is TRBJ1-4 and V is TRBV4-1; D is possibly TRBD1 (6 bases). The CDR3 is made up of 15 amino acids. V lost 4 bases and J lost 7, with 16 bases in between. CDR1 is MGHRA, CDR2 YSYEKL, per germline. As DNA, the CDR3 is TGCGCCAGCAGCCGGGTAGGGGGTAATGGTGAAAAACTGTTTTTT. It translates to CASSRVGGNGEKLFF.

V and J are TRBV5-4 and TRBJ2-7, with 10 nucleotides matching TRBD2. With V trimmed by 0 bases and J by 5 bases, 8 bases remained unmatched. The CDR3 runs 16 residues. Germline V CDR1 and CDR2: SGHNT, YYREEE (reference sequence). CDR3 residues: CASSLALAGAPHEQYF. The CDR3 DNA reads as TGTGCCAGCAGCTTGGCCCTAGCGGGAGCCCCCCACGAGCAGTACTTC. The full variable domain, in which reference TRBV5-4 and TRBJ2-7 provide the parts outside the CDR3, is ETGVTQSPTHLIKTRGQQVTLRCSSQSGHNTVSWYQQALGQGPQFIFQYYREEENGRGNFPPRFSGLQFPNYSSELNVNALELDDSALYLCASSLALAGAPHEQYFGPGTRLTVT.

This clone was observed many times. The chain carries TRBV2 and TRBJ1-1, with a possible D match to TRBD1 (6 bases). V lost 8 bases, J lost 0 bases, and 7 bases lay in between. Per the germline V gene, CDR1 is SNHLY and CDR2 is FYNNEI. The CDR3 sequence is 12 residues long. CDR3 DNA: TGTGCCAGCGGACAGTTGAACACTGAAGCTTTCTTT. It yields the protein CASGQLNTEAFF.

The chain is built from TRBV19 and TRBJ1-6; maybe TRBD1 (5 bases). Germline V gene sequence: CDR1 LNHDA, CDR2 SQIVND (reference sequence). The CDR3 has 13 amino acids. V was cut by 5 bases and J by 10 bases, with 12 bases left in between. The CDR3 loop reads CASSVGGGSPLHF. As DNA, the CDR3 is TGTGCCAGTAGTGTCGGGGGTGGGTCACCCCTCCACTTT.